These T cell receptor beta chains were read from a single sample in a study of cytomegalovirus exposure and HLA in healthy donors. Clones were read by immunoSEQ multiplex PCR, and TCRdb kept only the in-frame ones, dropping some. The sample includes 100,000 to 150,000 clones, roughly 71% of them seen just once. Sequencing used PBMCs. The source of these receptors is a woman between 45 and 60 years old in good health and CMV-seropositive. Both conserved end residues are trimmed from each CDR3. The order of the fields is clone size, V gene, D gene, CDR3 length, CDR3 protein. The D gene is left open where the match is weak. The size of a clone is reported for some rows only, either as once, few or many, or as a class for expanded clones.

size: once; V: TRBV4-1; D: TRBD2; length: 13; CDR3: ASSQLGGGQETQY
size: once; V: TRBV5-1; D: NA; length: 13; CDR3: ASSLVGATNQPQH
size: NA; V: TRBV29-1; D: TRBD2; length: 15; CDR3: SVEGLSGGYLADTQY
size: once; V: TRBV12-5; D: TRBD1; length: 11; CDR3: ASRGQEGDEQF
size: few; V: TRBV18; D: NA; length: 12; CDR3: ASSDRKINYGYT
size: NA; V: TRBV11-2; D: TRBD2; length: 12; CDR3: ASSSGLETDTQY
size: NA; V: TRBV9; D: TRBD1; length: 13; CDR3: ASSVGQGALETQY
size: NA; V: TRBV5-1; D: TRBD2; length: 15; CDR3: ASSLEYATSGNNEQF
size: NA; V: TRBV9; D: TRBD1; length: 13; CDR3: ASSAGTGGTNTIY
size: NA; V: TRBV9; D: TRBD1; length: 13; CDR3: ASSPRDRVNSPLH
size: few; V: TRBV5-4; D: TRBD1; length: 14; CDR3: ASSLKTGGGKNIQY
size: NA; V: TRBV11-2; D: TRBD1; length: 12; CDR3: ASSPGTGVGKLF
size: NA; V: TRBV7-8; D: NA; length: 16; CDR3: ASSFGGDFLLGGEKLF
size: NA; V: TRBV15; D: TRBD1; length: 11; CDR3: ATSGTGLMEQY
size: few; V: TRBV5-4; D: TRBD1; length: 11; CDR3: ASSRDSGNTIY
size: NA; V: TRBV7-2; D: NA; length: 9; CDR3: ASSPTYEQY
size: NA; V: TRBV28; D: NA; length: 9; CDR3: ASSLLYEQY
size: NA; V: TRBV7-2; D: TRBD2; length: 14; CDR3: ASSPMGLAGLNTQY
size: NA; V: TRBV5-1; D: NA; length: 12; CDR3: ASSFGWEADTQY
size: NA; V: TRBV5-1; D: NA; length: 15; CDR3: ASSLANRGRGGEGYT
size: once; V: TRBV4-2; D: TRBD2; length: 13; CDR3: ASSPAGLQADTQY
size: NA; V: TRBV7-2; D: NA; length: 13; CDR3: ASSRDGRPNQPQH
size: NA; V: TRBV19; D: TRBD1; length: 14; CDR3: ASSRGQGAESYGYT
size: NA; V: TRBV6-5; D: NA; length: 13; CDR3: ASSYQQGFRDEQY
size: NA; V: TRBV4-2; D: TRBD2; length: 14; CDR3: ASSQDGLAGLGEQF
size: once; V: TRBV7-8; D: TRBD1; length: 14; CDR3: ASSPGQANSGNTIY
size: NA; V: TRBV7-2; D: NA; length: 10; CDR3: ASSLASVEQY
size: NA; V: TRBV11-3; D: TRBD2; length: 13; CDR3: ASSLEGLAGNEQF
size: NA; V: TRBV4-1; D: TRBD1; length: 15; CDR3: ASSQDQKGQGRYGYT
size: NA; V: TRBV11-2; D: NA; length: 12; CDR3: ASSLERSNQPQH
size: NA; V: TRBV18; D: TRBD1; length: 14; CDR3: ASSPAGTGSRNEQY
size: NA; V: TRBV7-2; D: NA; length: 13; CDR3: ASSSRTGSSYEQY
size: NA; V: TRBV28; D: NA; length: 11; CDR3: ASVTGLNYGYT
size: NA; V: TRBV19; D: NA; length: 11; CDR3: ASSNTGFQPQH
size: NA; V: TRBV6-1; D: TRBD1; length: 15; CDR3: ASSDDLQGRSVRGYT
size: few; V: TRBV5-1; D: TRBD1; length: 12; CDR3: ASSPRTGRETQY
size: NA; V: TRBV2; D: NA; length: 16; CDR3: ASRQYLASGSYNSPLH
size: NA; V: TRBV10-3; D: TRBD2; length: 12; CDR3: ATAGRGDDNEQF
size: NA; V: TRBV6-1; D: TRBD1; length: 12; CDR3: ASSEDRGQRGYT
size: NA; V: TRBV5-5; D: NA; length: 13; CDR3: ASSFTLGPSYEQY
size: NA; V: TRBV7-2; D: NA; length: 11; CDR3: ASSFQGTYGYT
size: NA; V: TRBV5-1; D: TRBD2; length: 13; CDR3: ASRREGQGYNEQF
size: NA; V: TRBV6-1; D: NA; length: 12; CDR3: ASSPTGGVRGYT
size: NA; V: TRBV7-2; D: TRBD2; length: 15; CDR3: ASSLGAGGRSIDTQY